What follows describes a single T cell receptor beta chain. This record comes from a study of cytomegalovirus exposure and HLA in healthy donors. The primer mix had 60 Vbeta and 13 Jbeta primers. Measured with immunoSEQ multiplex PCR; TCRdb has only the in-frame clones, and not every one. The table lists about 95,000 clones, about 77% of them singletons. Trimming cost V 3 bases and J 2 bases; bases outside gene matches: 6. CDR3 length: 15 amino acids. Germline-derived CDR1 and CDR2 are SEHNR and FQNEAQ (reference sequence). The TCR originated in a woman between 40 and 50 years old in good health and CMV-seronegative. Sequenced sample: PBMCs. The V and J genes are TRBV7-9 and TRBJ2-5; TRBD1 matches 7 bases. CDR3 sequence: CASSFLAGGQETQYF. CDR3 nucleotides: TGTGCCAGCAGCTTTTTGGCAGGGGGACAAGAGACCCAGTACTTC.